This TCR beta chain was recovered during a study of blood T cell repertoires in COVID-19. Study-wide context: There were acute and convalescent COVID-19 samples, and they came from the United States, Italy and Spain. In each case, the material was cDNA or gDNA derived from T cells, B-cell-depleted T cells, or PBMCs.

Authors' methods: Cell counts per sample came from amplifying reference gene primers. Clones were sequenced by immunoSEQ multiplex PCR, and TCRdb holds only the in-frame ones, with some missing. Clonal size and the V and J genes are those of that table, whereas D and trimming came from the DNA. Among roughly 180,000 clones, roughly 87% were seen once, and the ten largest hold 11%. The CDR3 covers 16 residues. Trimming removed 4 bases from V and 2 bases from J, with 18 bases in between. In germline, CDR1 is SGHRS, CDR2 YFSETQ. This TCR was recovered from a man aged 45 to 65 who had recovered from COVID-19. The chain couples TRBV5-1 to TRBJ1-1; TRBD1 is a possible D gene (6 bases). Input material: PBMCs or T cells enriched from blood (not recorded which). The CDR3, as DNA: TGCGCCAGCAGCCTCAGCGTGACAGGTTTTAACACTGAAGCTTTCTTT. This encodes CASSLSVTGFNTEAFF.